This TCR beta chain was obtained from a study of long-term antiretroviral therapy in people with HIV. Broader study findings: Blood in the study was drawn between 2004 and 2017, possibly under older ART regimens, which may be less effective than current ones.

The libraries were made with immunoSEQ v3.0 at survey level. Data came from immunoSEQ multiplex PCR; TCRdb stores just in-frame clones and leaves some out. The data hold 19,000 or so clones, with about 88% observed a single time. The ends lost 2 bases at V and 8 bases at J; junction bases unmatched: 7. CDR1 and CDR2 from the germline V gene are SGHTA and FQGTGA. This CDR3 contains 14 residues. A remark on this clone: Its antigen is not identified.

This chain connects TRBV7-3 to TRBJ1-1; 8 nucleotides line up with TRBD1. Sequenced material: unsorted PBMCs, taken 0.9 years after starting antiretroviral therapy. This TCR derives from a man aged 18-30 years with HIV. CDR3 sequence: CASSLHQGASEAFF. For the CDR3, the DNA is TGTGCCAGCAGCTTACACCAGGGGGCCTCGGAAGCTTTCTTT.